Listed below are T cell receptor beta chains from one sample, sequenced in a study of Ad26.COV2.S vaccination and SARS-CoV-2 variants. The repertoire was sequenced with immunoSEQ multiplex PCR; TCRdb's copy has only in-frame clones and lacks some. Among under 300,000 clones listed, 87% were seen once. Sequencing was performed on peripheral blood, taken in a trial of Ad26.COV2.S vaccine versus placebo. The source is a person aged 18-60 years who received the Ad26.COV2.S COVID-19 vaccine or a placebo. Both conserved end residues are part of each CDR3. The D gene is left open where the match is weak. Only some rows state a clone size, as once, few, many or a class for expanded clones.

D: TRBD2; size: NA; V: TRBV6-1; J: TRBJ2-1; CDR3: CASSERTSGGSHILNEQFF; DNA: TGTGCCAGCAGTGAAAGAACTAGCGGGGGGAGTCATATCCTCAATGAGCAGTTCTTC
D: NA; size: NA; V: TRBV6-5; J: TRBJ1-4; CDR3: CASSYSGQGSEKLFF; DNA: TGTGCCAGCAGTTACTCCGGCCAGGGGAGTGAAAAACTGTTTTTT
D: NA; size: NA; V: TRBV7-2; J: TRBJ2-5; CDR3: CASSPSGVLSETQYF; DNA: TGTGCCAGCAGCCCATCAGGGGTTCTTTCAGAGACCCAGTACTTC
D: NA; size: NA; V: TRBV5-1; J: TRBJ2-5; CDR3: CASSFASQETQYF; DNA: TGCGCCAGCAGCTTTGCTTCACAAGAGACCCAGTACTTC
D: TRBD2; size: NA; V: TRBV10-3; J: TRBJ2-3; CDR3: CAISETLEASGSTDTQYF; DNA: TGTGCCATCAGTGAGACCTTAGAGGCTAGCGGTAGCACAGATACGCAGTATTTT
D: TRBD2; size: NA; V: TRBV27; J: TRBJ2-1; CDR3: CASSFGGVHNEQFF; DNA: TGTGCCAGCAGTTTCGGGGGGGTACACAATGAGCAGTTCTTC
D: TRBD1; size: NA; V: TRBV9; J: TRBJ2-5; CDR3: CASSVWDRAEETQYF; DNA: TGTGCCAGCAGCGTATGGGACAGGGCGGAAGAGACCCAGTACTTC
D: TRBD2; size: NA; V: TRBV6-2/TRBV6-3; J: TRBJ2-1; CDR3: CASSYASGRSYNEQFF; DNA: TGTGCCAGCAGTTACGCTAGCGGGAGATCCTACAATGAGCAGTTCTTC
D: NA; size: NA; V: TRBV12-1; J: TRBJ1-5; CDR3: CASSPGQGLGQPQHF; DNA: TGTGCCAGCAGCCCCGGACAGGGTTTGGGTCAGCCCCAGCATTTT
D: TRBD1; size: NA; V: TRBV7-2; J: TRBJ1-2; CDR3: CASSVQGNYGYTF; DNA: TGTGCCAGCAGCGTACAGGGGAACTATGGCTACACCTTC
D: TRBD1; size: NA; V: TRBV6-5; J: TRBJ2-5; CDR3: CASSRNRGAETQYF; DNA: TGTGCCAGCAGTAGGAACAGGGGGGCGGAGACCCAGTACTTC
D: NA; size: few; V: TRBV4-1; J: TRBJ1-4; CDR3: CASSQESRVNEKLFF; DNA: TGCGCCAGCAGCCAAGAATCCAGGGTTAATGAAAAACTGTTTTTT
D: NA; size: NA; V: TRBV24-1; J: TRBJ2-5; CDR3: CATSAAGRETQYF; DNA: TGTGCCACCTCCGCGGCAGGGCGGGAGACCCAGTACTTC
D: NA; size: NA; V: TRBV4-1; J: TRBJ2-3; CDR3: CASSQDRRYNTDTQYF; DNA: TGCGCCAGCAGCCAAGATAGAAGATACAACACAGATACGCAGTATTTT
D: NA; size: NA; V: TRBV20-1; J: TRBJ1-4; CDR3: CSASQPAANEKLFF; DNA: TGCAGTGCTAGTCAACCGGCGGCTAATGAAAAACTGTTTTTT